The sequence of this T cell receptor beta chain was determined in a study of T cell repertoires in cytomegalovirus infection. Study-level information: TCR beta signatures that were public indicated CMV infection and matching HLA type.

V was pared by 4 bases and J by 6 bases, with 3 bases of the junction left unmatched. Germline V CDR1 and CDR2: SGHTA, FQGNSA. The CDR3 is made up of 13 amino acids. MiXCR, applied by TCRdb to the reads, yields one record per CDR3 protein. The table lists around 100,000 distinct CDR3 sequences, around 30% of them singletons. This clonotype was seen repeatedly, ten times or more. Antigen unknown. Study-wide findings and caveats: It was HLA-C-restricted CMV-specific TCR beta clonotypes that dominated the response ex vivo.

The clonotype was recovered from a human donor in good health (CMV status not recorded). Some clones in this sample may be carry-over from other donors' samples. The sequenced sample was CD8+ T cells from cultured PBMCs, obtained from culture after CMV antigen stimulation. The J gene is TRBJ2-1, the V gene TRBV7-2; 7 positions agree with TRBD2. The CDR3 spells CASSYGGGNEQFF. In DNA form, the CDR3 reads TGTGCCAGCAGCTACGGCGGGGGCAATGAGCAGTTCTTC.